In its sample, the clone carrying this T cell receptor beta chain was seen many times. Its antigen is as yet unknown. V was trimmed by 1 base and J by 1 base, leaving 8 bases between them. The CDR3 has 14 residues. The germline V gene has CDR1 LNHNV and CDR2 YYDKDF (reference sequence). This entry is derived from a study of T cell repertoires in cytomegalovirus infection. TCRdb itself ran the reads through MiXCR, one entry per CDR3 protein. The sample lists roughly 280,000 distinct CDR3 sequences, approximately 15% occurring once. Study results and limitations: Individuals carrying CMV plus the relevant HLA were identified by cumulative frequency of public TCR beta families.

The receptor was derived from a human donor in good health (CMV status not recorded). Some clones in this sample may be carry-over from other donors' samples. This chain links TRBV15 with TRBJ2-7, with D tentatively TRBD2 (5 bases). The sequenced material came from PBMCs. The chain's CDR3 is CATSRGGSSYEQYF. Written as DNA, the CDR3 is TGTGCCACCAGCAGAGGCGGGTCTTCCTACGAGCAGTACTTC.